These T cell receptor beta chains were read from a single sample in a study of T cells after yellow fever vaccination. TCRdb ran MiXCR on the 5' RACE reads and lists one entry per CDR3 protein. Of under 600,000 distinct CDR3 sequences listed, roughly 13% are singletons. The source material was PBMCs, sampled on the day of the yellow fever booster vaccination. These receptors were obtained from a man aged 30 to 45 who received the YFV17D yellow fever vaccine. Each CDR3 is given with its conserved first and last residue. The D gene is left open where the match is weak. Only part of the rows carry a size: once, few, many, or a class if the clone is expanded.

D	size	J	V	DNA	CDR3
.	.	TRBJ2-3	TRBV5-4	TGTGCCAGCAGCTTCCCGGGCCCATCCATCACAGATACGCAGTATTTT	CASSFPGPSITDTQYF
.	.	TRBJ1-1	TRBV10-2	TGCGCCAGCAGTGATTGGGTTGGGCGGAATGAAGCTTTCTTT	CASSDWVGRNEAFF
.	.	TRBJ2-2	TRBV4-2	TGTGCCAGCAGCCAGATGGAGTACGGGGAGCTGTTTTTT	CASSQMEYGELFF
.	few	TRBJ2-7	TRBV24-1	TGTGCCACCAGCCCGGGGAGGGGGGTTGGCGAGCAGTACTTC	CATSPGRGVGEQYF
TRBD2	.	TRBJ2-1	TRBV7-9	TGTGCCAGCAGCTCCCCCGGACTAGGGCTCAATGAGCAGTTCTTC	CASSSPGLGLNEQFF
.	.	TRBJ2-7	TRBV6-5	TGTGCCAGCAGTTCCCTCATGACCTACGAGCAGTACTTC	CASSSLMTYEQYF
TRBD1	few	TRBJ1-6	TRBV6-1	TGTGCCAGCACCACCCAGGTCTTCGGGACAGCTAATTCACCCCTCCACTTT	CASTTQVFGTANSPLHF
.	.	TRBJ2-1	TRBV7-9	TGTGCCAGCAGCTTAAATCCGCAGTCATGGGAGCAGTTCTTC	CASSLNPQSWEQFF
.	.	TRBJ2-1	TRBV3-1	TGTGCCTCCTCCCAGCATCTCCGGCGGAGACAAAATGACAATGAGCAGTTCTTC	CASSQHLRRRQNDNEQFF
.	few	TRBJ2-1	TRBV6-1	TGTGCCGTCCGGGACAACCTTTCCCGCCCGGAGCAGTTCTTC	CAVRDNLSRPEQFF
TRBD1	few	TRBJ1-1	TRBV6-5	TGTGCCAGCAATCAACAGGGGACTGAAGCTTTCTTT	CASNQQGTEAFF
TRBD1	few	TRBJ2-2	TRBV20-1	TGCAGTGCTAGCATTATCCGACAGGGTTTCAACACCGGGGAGCTGTTTTTT	CSASIIRQGFNTGELFF
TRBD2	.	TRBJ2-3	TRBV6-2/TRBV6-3	TGTGCCAGCAGTTACTCCGGGACTAGCAACACAGATACGCAGTATTTT	CASSYSGTSNTDTQYF
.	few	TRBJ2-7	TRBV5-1	TGCGCCAGCAGCTTGGGTTCCGCCAGGGCAGGGCCGTTCGAGCAGTACTTC	CASSLGSARAGPFEQYF
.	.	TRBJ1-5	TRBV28	TGTGCCAGCAGACCCGAAGTTGGGAGGAATCAGCCCCAGCATTTT	CASRPEVGRNQPQHF
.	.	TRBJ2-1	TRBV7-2	TGTGCCAGCACCCAAGGAGCGGGCAGGCTTCCGTTCTTC	CASTQGAGRLPFF
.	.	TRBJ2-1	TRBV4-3	TGCGCCAGCAGCCCAAACCCCCCAAGCGGTGAGCAGTTCTTC	CASSPNPPSGEQFF
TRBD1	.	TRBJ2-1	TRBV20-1	TGCAGTGCTTCTCCCGGGACAGGGGCCGCCAATGAGCAGTTCTTC	CSASPGTGAANEQFF
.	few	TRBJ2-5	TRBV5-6	TGTGCCAGCAGCTTTTCCTTAGGGCTTGAGGAGACCCAGTACTTC	CASSFSLGLEETQYF
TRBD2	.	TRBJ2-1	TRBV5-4	TGTGCCAGCAGCTTATATCGTGGGGGGAGGGCCATGAATGAGCAGTTCTTC	CASSLYRGGRAMNEQFF
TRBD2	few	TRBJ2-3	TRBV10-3	TGTGCCATCAGTGAGTCTGGGCGGGAGATCTACACAGATACGCAGTATTTT	CAISESGREIYTDTQYF
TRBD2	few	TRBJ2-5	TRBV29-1	TGCAGCGGCTCCGGACTAGCGTTAGGAGAGACCCAGTACTTC	CSGSGLALGETQYF
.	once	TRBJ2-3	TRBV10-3	TGTGACATCAGTGTTTCGACCTCATTAACAGATACGCAGTATTTT	CDISVSTSLTDTQYF
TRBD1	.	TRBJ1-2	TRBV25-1	TGTGCCAGTGGACAGGACTATGGCTACACCTTC	CASGQDYGYTF
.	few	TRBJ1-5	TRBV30	TGTGCCTGGAGTGTCTCGGGGGGCAATCAGCCCCAGCATTTT	CAWSVSGGNQPQHF
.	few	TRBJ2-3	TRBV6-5	TGTGCCAGCAGTTCCCCTCGGGATCGAGGAGAGACCACAGATACGCAGTATTTT	CASSSPRDRGETTDTQYF
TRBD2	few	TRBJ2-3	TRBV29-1	TGCGGCCGTATAGGGCGTAAGAGACTAGCGGGAGGGCCAGATACGCAGTATTTT	CGRIGRKRLAGGPDTQYF
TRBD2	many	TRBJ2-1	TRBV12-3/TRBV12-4	TGTGCCAGCAGCTCTAAGGGACTAGCGGGAGGACCGCAGTTCTTC	CASSSKGLAGGPQFF
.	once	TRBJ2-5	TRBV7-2	TGTGCCAGCAGCATCCGGCGGGAGACCCAGTACTTC	CASSIRRETQYF
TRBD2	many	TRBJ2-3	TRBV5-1	TGCGCCAGCAGCTCTACCTTGGGACTAGCGGGAAGTTTT	CASSSTLGLAGSF
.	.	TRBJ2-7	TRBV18	TGTGCCAGCTCACCATCACCGGGACGGACATCCTACGAGCAGTACTTC	CASSPSPGRTSYEQYF
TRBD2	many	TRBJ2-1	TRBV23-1	TGCGCCAGCAGTCAGTCTTTATCTAGCGGCCGACCTAAATACAATGAGCAGTTCTTC	CASSQSLSSGRPKYNEQFF
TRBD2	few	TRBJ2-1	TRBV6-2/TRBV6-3	TGTGCCAGCAGTTACTCAGGACTAGCGGACAATGAGCAGTTCTTC	CASSYSGLADNEQFF
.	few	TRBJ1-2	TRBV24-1	TGTGCCACCAGTCTGTCCTCTAACTATGGCTACACCTTC	CATSLSSNYGYTF
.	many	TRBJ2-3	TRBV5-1	TGCGCCAGCAGGAGCGGCGACAGAGGTGGGCAGTATTTT	CASRSGDRGGQYF
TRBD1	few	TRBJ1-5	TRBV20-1	TGCAGTGCCCTGACAGGGGGTGGGAGTCAGCCCCAGCATTTT	CSALTGGGSQPQHF
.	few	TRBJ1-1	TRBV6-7	TGTGCCAGCAGGGCAGGGGAGAACACTGAAGCTTTCTTT	CASRAGENTEAFF
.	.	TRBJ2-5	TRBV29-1	TGCAGCGTTGAATTGGGGGTAGGGGAGACCCAGTACTTC	CSVELGVGETQYF
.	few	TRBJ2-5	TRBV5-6	TGTGCCAGCAGATACCTTGGGGGGCGGGGAGAGACCCAGTACTTC	CASRYLGGRGETQYF
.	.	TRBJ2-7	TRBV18	TGTGCCAGCTCACCATTCGGAGGGCCTTCCTACGAGCAGTACTTC	CASSPFGGPSYEQYF
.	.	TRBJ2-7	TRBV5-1	TGCGCCAGCAGGGCCGCCGGGGGCTTCGATGTTTACGAGCAGTACTTC	CASRAAGGFDVYEQYF